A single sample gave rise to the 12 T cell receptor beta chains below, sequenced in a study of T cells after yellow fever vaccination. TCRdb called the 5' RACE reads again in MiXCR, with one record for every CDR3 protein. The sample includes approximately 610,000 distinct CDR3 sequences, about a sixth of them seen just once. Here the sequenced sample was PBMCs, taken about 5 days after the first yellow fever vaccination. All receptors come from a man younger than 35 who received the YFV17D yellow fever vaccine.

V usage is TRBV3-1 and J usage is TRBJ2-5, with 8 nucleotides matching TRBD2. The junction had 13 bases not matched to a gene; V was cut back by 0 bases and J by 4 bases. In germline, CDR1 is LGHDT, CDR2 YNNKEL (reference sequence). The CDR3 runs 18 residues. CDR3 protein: CASSQDQTPGGARETQYF. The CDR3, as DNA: TGTGCCAGCAGCCAAGATCAAACTCCCGGGGGGGCCCGAGAGACCCAGTACTTC.

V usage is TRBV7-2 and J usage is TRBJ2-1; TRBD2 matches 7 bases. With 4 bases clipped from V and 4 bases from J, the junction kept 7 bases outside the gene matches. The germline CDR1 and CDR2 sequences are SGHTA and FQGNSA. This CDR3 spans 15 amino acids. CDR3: CASSSGGWVYNEQFF. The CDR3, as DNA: TGTGCCAGCAGCTCCGGGGGGTGGGTTTACAATGAGCAGTTCTTC.

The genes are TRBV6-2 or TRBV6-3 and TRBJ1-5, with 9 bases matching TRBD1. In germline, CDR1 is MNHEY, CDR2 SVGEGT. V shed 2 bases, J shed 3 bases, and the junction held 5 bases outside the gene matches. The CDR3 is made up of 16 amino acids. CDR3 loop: CASSYRTGATNQPQHF. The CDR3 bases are TGTGCCAGCAGTTACCGGACAGGGGCTACCAATCAGCCCCAGCATTTT.

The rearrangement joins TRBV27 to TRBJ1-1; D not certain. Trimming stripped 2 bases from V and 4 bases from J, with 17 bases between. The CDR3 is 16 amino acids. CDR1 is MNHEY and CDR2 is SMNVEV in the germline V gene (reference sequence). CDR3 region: CASSLQSGERSTEAFF. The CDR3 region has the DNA TGTGCCAGCAGTTTACAGAGCGGGGAAAGAAGCACTGAAGCTTTCTTT.

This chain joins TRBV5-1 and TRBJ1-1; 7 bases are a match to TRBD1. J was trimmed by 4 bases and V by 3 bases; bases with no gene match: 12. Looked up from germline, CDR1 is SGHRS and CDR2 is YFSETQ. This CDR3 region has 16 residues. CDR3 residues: CASSYGNRGVSTEAFF. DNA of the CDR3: TGCGCCAGCAGCTACGGAAACAGGGGAGTTAGCACTGAAGCTTTCTTT.

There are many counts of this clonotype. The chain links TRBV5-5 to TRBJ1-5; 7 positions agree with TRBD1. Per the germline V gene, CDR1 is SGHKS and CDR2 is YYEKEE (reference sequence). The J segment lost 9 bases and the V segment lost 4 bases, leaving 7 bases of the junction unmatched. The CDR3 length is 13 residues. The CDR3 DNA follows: TGTGCCAGCAGCCCAGGGGGGGGGCGGCCCCAGCATTTT. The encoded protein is CASSPGGGRPQHF.

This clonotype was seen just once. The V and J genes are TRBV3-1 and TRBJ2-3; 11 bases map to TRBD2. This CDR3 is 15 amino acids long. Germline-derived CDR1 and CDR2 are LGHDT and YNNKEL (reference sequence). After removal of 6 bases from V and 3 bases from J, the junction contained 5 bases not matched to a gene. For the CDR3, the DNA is TGTGCCAGCAGACATAGCGGGGGGGGGACAGATACGCAGTATTTT. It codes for CASRHSGGGTDTQYF.

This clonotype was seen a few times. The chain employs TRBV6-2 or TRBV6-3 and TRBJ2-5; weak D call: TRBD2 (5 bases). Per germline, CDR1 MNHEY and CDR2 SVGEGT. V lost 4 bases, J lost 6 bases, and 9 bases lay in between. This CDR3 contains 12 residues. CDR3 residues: CASSSGMKTQYF. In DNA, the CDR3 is TGTGCCAGCAGTTCCGGGATGAAGACCCAGTACTTC.

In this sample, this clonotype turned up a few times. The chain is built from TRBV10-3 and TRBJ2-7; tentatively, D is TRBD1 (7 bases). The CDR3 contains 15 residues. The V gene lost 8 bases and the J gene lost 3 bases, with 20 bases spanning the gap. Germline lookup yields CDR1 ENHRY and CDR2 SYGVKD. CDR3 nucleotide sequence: TGTGCCATCTCTCGCTCGCGACAGGGAGGCTACGAGCAGTACTTC. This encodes CAISRSRQGGYEQYF.

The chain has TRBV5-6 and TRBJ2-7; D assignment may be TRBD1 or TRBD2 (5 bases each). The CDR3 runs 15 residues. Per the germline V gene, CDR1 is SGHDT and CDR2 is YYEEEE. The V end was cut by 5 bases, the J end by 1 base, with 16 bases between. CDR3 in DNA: TGTGCCAGCAGACGCGGGTCAGGGCTATCCTACGAGCAGTACGTC. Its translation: CASRRGSGLSYEQYV.

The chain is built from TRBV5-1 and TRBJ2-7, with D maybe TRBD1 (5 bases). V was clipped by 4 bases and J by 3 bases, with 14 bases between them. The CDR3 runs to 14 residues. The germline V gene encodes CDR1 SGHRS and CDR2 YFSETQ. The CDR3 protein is CASSKDTTIYEQYV. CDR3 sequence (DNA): TGCGCCAGCAGCAAGGACACGACAATCTACGAGCAGTACGTC.

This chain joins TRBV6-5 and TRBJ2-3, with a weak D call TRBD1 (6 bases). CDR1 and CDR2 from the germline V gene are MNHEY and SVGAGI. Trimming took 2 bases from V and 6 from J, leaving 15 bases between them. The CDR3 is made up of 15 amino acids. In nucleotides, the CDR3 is TGTGCCAGCAGTTACCCCGGAACGACAGGTGATACGCAGTATTTT. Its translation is CASSYPGTTGDTQYF.